Each of the 32 T cell receptor beta chains below was sequenced from the same sample in a study of identical twins. In TCRdb, the 5' RACE reads were re-called with MiXCR into one record per CDR3 protein. The table includes fewer than 900,000 distinct CDR3 sequences, about 20% detected once. This sample was shared with a second study, whose subject was T cells expressing NK-cell markers.

The sequencing input was PBMCs. The receptors shown here come from a woman between 18 and 29 years old in good health.

This clonotype was seen a handful of times. The V call is TRBV4-3, the J call TRBJ2-3; weak D call: TRBD2 (5 bases). The length of the CDR3 is 17 residues. V lost 1 base and J 6 bases, leaving 20 bases between the germline ends. Germline V gene data show CDR1 as LGHNA and CDR2 as YSLEER. The CDR3: CASSQAPLAAQSDTQYF. In DNA form, the CDR3 reads TGCGCCAGCAGCCAAGCCCCCCTAGCCGCGCAGTCCGATACGCAGTATTTT.

This chain uses TRBV15 with TRBJ1-1; no clear D. The CDR3 extends over 13 amino acids. Germline values: CDR1 LNHNV, CDR2 YYDKDF (reference sequence). V lost 8 bases and J 4 bases, leaving 14 bases between the germline ends. CDR3 protein: CATRSRVVTEAFF. For the CDR3, the DNA is TGTGCCACCCGTTCGAGGGTGGTCACTGAAGCTTTCTTT.

This clonotype was seen only a few times. V and J are TRBV5-1 and TRBJ1-5; TRBD1 might be the D (6 bases). The CDR3 sequence is 16 residues long. The germline gives CDR1 SGHRS, CDR2 YFSETQ. V lost 5 bases and J 0 bases, leaving 15 bases between the germline ends. CDR3 sequence: CASRGGQPNSNQPQHF. CDR3 bases: TGCGCCAGCAGGGGGGGGCAGCCTAATAGCAATCAGCCCCAGCATTTT.

V usage is TRBV20-1 and J usage is TRBJ2-1, with a weak D call TRBD2 (5 bases). CDR3 length: 18 residues. V was cut by 5 bases and J by 6 bases, with 29 bases left in between. Germline CDR1 reads DFQATT; CDR2 reads SNEGSKA (reference sequence). As DNA, the CDR3 is TGCAGTGCTCCGCCTAAAACTAGGACCTGGGGTTTAGGCAATGAGCAGTTCTTC. Translated, it gives CSAPPKTRTWGLGNEQFF.

This clonotype appeared a single time. This chain connects TRBV20-1 to TRBJ2-3; D may match TRBD1 or TRBD2 (5 bases each). The length of the CDR3 is 13 residues. The V end was cut by 3 bases, the J end by 8 bases, with 15 bases between. Germline assignment: CDR1 DFQATT and CDR2 SNEGSKA (reference sequence). CDR3 nucleotides: TGCAGTGCTAGGGGGGTAGACACTGTTACGCAGTATTTT. It encodes CSARGVDTVTQYF.

This clonotype was seen a handful of times. The J gene is TRBJ1-6, the V gene TRBV7-6, with 9 bases identical to TRBD1. This CDR3 spans 15 amino acids. V shed 5 bases and J 9 bases; nucleotides not matched to a gene: 8. Germline V gene sequence: CDR1 SGHVS, CDR2 FNYEAQ. Here the CDR3 reads CASSGATGGGSPLHF. Written as DNA, the CDR3 is TGTGCCAGCAGCGGAGCGACAGGGGGGGGTTCACCCCTCCACTTT.

The V call is TRBV20-1, the J call TRBJ1-1, with D hard to call. V was trimmed by 6 bases and J by 1 base, leaving 15 bases between them. The CDR3 spans 14 residues. Looked up from germline, CDR1 is DFQATT and CDR2 is SNEGSKA (reference sequence). The CDR3, as DNA: TGCAGTGCCAAGGACGGGGATAGGAACACTGAAGCTTTCTTT. Its translation is CSAKDGDRNTEAFF.

There are a few counts of this clonotype. The chain has TRBV20-1 and TRBJ2-3; TRBD2 is a possible D gene (5 bases). This CDR3 has 15 amino acids. Between the trimmed V and J ends, which lost 0 bases and 0 bases, there was a span of 10 bases. Germline-derived CDR1 and CDR2 are DFQATT and SNEGSKA (reference sequence). The CDR3 region has the DNA TGCAGTGCTAGAGATGGGAGAACTAGCACAGATACGCAGTATTTT. It codes for CSARDGRTSTDTQYF.

This clonotype showed up just a few times. V is TRBV20-1 and J is TRBJ2-5; TRBD1 matches 8 bases. CDR1 is DFQATT, CDR2 SNEGSKA, per germline (reference sequence). With V trimmed by 6 bases and J by 5 bases, 8 bases remained unmatched. CDR3 length equals 13 residues. The CDR3, as DNA: TGCAGTGCGAGAAGGACAGGGCGGGAGACCCAGTACTTC. Protein sequence: CSARRTGRETQYF.

This sequence joins TRBV6-5 and TRBJ2-1, with a weak D call TRBD2 (6 bases). The CDR3 loop spans 15 amino acids. Trimming stripped 2 bases from V and 3 bases from J, with 11 bases between. Germline V gene data show CDR1 as MNHEY and CDR2 as SVGAGI. CDR3 DNA sequence: TGTGCCAGCAGTTACGGCGGGACCATCTACAATGAGCAGTTCTTC. This gives the protein CASSYGGTIYNEQFF.

The chain is built from TRBV20-1 and TRBJ2-5; TRBD1 matches 7 bases. The CDR3 contains 13 residues. Germline CDR1 DFQATT, CDR2 SNEGSKA (reference sequence). V shed 4 bases, J shed 4 bases, and the junction held 6 bases outside the gene matches. In nucleotides, the CDR3 is TGCAGTGCTACTAATACAGGGGTAGAGACCCAGTACTTC. It is translated as CSATNTGVETQYF.

This clonotype was seen more than once but under ten times. The V gene is TRBV20-1, the J gene TRBJ2-1, with TRBD2 matching over 10 bases. Germline values: CDR1 DFQATT, CDR2 SNEGSKA (reference sequence). The CDR3 is 17 residues long. V was clipped by 0 bases and J by 6 bases; unmatched bases: 11. The CDR3 DNA follows: TGCAGTGCTAGAGATCCTGGCCTAGCGGGGGTTGTCAATGAGCAGTTCTTC. Translation gives CSARDPGLAGVVNEQFF.

The chain is built from TRBV5-5 and TRBJ1-1; D is ambiguous. V was cut by 4 bases and J by 2 bases, with 9 bases left in between. From germline, CDR1 is SGHKS and CDR2 YYEKEE (reference sequence). The CDR3 covers 13 residues. The DNA for the CDR3 is TGTGCCAGCAGCGCCTCAAGTAACACTGAAGCTTTCTTT. Residues: CASSASSNTEAFF.

V is TRBV5-6 and J is TRBJ2-1; the match to TRBD2 covers 11 bases. V dropped 2 bases and J dropped 0; count of bases not matched to a gene: 4. The CDR3 is made up of 17 amino acids. Germline loops: CDR1 SGHDT, CDR2 YYEEEE. The CDR3 loop reads CASSFLAGGSSYNEQFF. In nucleotides, the CDR3 is TGTGCCAGCAGCTTCCTAGCGGGAGGAAGCTCCTACAATGAGCAGTTCTTC. Full variable domain (rest looked up from reference TRBV5-6 and TRBJ2-1): DAGVTQSPTHLIKTRGQQVTLRCSPKSGHDTVSWYQQALGQGPQFIFQYYEEEERQRGNFPDRFSGHQFPNYSSELNVNALLLGDSALYLCASSFLAGGSSYNEQFFGPGTRLTVL.

This clonotype was counted only a few times. The rearrangement uses TRBV6-1 and TRBJ2-1; maybe TRBD1 (6 bases). CDR3 length equals 14 residues. Looked up from germline, CDR1 is MNHNS and CDR2 is SASEGT. V lost 7 bases to trimming and J lost 2 bases, with 12 bases between them. This CDR3 reads CASTSAGAYNEQFF. CDR3 coding DNA: TGTGCCAGCACCTCAGCAGGGGCCTACAATGAGCAGTTCTTC.

The chain joins TRBV6-2 or TRBV6-3 to TRBJ2-5; possibly TRBD1 or TRBD2 for D (6 bases each). The V end lost 8 bases, the J end lost 5 bases, and 21 bases lay between the germline ends. CDR1 and CDR2 from the germline V gene are MNHEY and SVGEGT. The CDR3 spans 15 residues. This CDR3 is CASAGPPTGRETQYF. Here the CDR3 DNA reads TGTGCCAGCGCGGGACCACCCACAGGGAGGGAGACCCAGTACTTC.

This chain uses TRBV7-9 with TRBJ2-5; D is perhaps TRBD1 or TRBD2 (6 bases each). This CDR3 is 15 amino acids long. V was cut by 2 bases and J by 4 bases, with 14 bases left in between. Germline V CDR1 and CDR2: SEHNR, FQNEAQ (reference sequence). CDR3 nucleotide sequence: TGTGCCAGCAGCTTAAGTCGGGGGCCGGCAGAGACCCAGTACTTC. Residues: CASSLSRGPAETQYF.

This clonotype has just a few counts. V and J are TRBV6-2 or TRBV6-3 and TRBJ1-2, with D unclear. The CDR3 consists of 14 residues. Germline loops: CDR1 MNHEY, CDR2 SVGEGT. V was cut by 5 bases and J by 6 bases, with 16 bases left in between. In DNA, the CDR3 is TGTGCCAGCAGTGACCTTCGGACTGAGCATGGCTACACCTTC. Translated: CASSDLRTEHGYTF.

In this sample, this clonotype turned up a few times. The genes are TRBV5-1 and TRBJ2-6, with unresolved D. CDR1 SGHRS and CDR2 YFSETQ come from the germline V gene. V gave up 4 bases and J gave up 4 bases, with 6 bases separating them. There are 13 residues in the CDR3. In nucleotides, the CDR3 is TGCGCCAGCAGCCCAGGAGGGGCCAACGTCCTGACTTTC. This sequence encodes CASSPGGANVLTF.

The chain is built from TRBV29-1 and TRBJ2-1; D may be TRBD2 (6 bases). This CDR3 comprises 16 residues. The ends were cut back, 2 bases at V and 7 bases at J, with 21 bases in the middle. Germline V gives CDR1 SQVTM, CDR2 ANQGSEA. CDR3 nucleotides: TGCAGCGTTGAACGAGTCAGGACTACTTCTGCTAATGAGCAGTTCTTC. Amino acid sequence: CSVERVRTTSANEQFF.

The rearrangement joins TRBV28 to TRBJ2-7, with 10 positions matching TRBD2. Germline V gene sequence: CDR1 MDHEN, CDR2 SYDVKM. With 2 bases clipped from V and 0 bases from J, the junction kept 4 bases outside the gene matches. This CDR3 has 16 residues. The CDR3: CASSLRLAGFSYEQYF. The CDR3 DNA reads as TGTGCCAGCAGTTTACGACTAGCGGGTTTCTCCTACGAGCAGTACTTC.

In its sample, this clonotype was seen many times. The chain joins TRBV21-1 to TRBJ2-1; TRBD1 reflects the table's D call only, with no check against the DNA. TRBV21-1 is labeled a pseudogene. The CDR3 covers 15 residues. The CDR3 reads CASIPRKGAANEQFF. CDR3 nucleotides: TGTGCCAGCATCCCTCGGAAGGGGGCGGCGAATGAGCAGTTCTTC.

The chain combines TRBV20-1 with TRBJ2-1; D may be TRBD1 or TRBD2 (7 bases each). The CDR3 has 16 amino acids. Germline lookup yields CDR1 DFQATT and CDR2 SNEGSKA (reference sequence). Trimming pared 2 bases from V and 0 bases from J, leaving 14 bases between. In nucleotides, the CDR3 is TGCAGTGCTAGACCGATCAGGGGGGGCTCCTACAATGAGCAGTTCTTC. Protein: CSARPIRGGSYNEQFF.

V is TRBV2 and J is TRBJ2-1, with D tentatively TRBD2 (6 bases). V was clipped by 1 base and J by 6 bases, with 16 bases between them. The CDR3 runs 16 residues. CDR1 is SNHLY and CDR2 is FYNNEI in the germline V gene. CDR3 protein: CASSEGPGLLSNEQFF. DNA of the CDR3: TGTGCCAGCAGTGAAGGACCGGGACTCCTCTCCAATGAGCAGTTCTTC.

CDR3 in DNA: TGCGCCAGCAGCTTCGGAACAGGGGAACAGCCCCAGCATTTT. Protein sequence: CASSFGTGEQPQHF. The V call is TRBV5-1, the J call TRBJ1-5; 7 positions agree with TRBD1. The V segment lost 2 bases and the J segment 7 bases; nucleotides outside the gene matches: 6. There are 14 residues in the CDR3. The germline V gene has CDR1 SGHRS and CDR2 YFSETQ.

V and J are TRBV20-1 and TRBJ2-1; D gene unclear. The CDR3 has 11 amino acids. The germline gives CDR1 DFQATT, CDR2 SNEGSKA (reference sequence). The CDR3, as DNA: TGCAGCGCCTCCCCGATCAATGAGCAGTTCTTC. This translates into CSASPINEQFF.

The chain joins TRBV12-3 or TRBV12-4 to TRBJ2-7; TRBD1 agrees at 8 bases. J was trimmed by 4 bases and V by 6 bases; bases with no gene match: 14. There are 16 residues in the CDR3. The CDR3 here is CASSPPPGQGAYEQYF. CDR3 sequence (DNA): TGTGCCAGCAGCCCCCCTCCCGGGCAGGGGGCTTACGAGCAGTACTTC.

The chain joins TRBV29-1 to TRBJ1-1, with D unresolved. The CDR3 covers 13 residues. Trimming cost V 4 bases and J 1 base, with 10 bases left between them. CDR1 and CDR2 from the germline V gene are SQVTM and ANQGSEA. The DNA of the CDR3 is TGCAGCGTTGTCAACAGTTGGAACACTGAAGCTTTCTTT. Protein product: CSVVNSWNTEAFF.

This clonotype appeared a few times. The chain has TRBV24-1 and TRBJ2-3; 10 positions agree with TRBD2. From germline, CDR1 is KGHDR and CDR2 SFDVKD. This CDR3 is built from 15 residues. Trimming at V came to 5 bases and at J to 3 bases, leaving 4 bases not matched to a gene. CDR3 sequence reads: CATSVGAGGTDTQYF. The CDR3 DNA follows: TGTGCCACCAGTGTCGGAGCGGGGGGGACAGATACGCAGTATTTT.

Ten or more counts support this clonotype. The rearrangement links TRBV12-3 or TRBV12-4 to TRBJ2-7; unclear D gene. V was shortened by 1 base and J by 5 bases, with 12 bases between the two germline ends. The CDR3 has 14 residues. CDR3 sequence reads: CASSLVRTLDEQYF. Here the CDR3 DNA reads TGTGCCAGCAGTTTAGTCCGGACCTTAGACGAGCAGTACTTC.

V is TRBV29-1 and J is TRBJ2-6, with 7 nucleotides matching TRBD2. The germline gives CDR1 SQVTM, CDR2 ANQGSEA. The CDR3 contains 17 residues. The J segment lost 0 bases and the V segment lost 7 bases, leaving 12 bases of the junction unmatched. The CDR3 DNA reads as TGCAGCGCCCGAAGCGGGACGGCTGTCTCTGGGGCCAACGTCCTGACTTTC. Translating gives CSARSGTAVSGANVLTF.

This chain uses TRBV12-3 or TRBV12-4 with TRBJ2-3; 8 bases are shared with TRBD2. The CDR3 contains 14 residues. After removal of 8 bases from V and 0 bases from J, the junction contained 4 bases not matched to a gene. For the CDR3, the DNA is TGTGCCAGCCTCGCTAGCGGGAGCACAGATACGCAGTATTTT. It encodes CASLASGSTDTQYF.